The clone carrying this T cell receptor beta chain was seen more than once but under ten times. The antigen is undetermined. The data were taken from a study of vaccination and CD4 T cells after COVID-19. Treatment specified: approximately 11-day PBMC culture with coronavirus spike peptide pools or control peptides (ViraFEST assay). The assay that was used to sequence DNA from cultured CD4+ T cells was the Oncomine TCR Beta short-read assay. Researchers extracted genomic DNA from CD4+ T cells that had been cultured. TCRdb re-derived calls from the PCR reads in MiXCR, one entry per CDR3 protein. The repertoire holds under 20,000 distinct CDR3 sequences, with around 40% as singletons. The sample in question was CD4+ T cells from blood, cultured in vitro, obtained before SARS-CoV-2 vaccination. This TCR was sampled from a human donor who received a COVID-19 vaccine.

The CDR3, as DNA: TGTGCCAGCTGGGCCGGGACAGGGGGTAGCTACGAGCAGTACTTC. Its protein is CASWAGTGGSYEQYF. This chain connects TRBV28 to TRBJ2-7, with 11 bases lining up with TRBD1. Germline values: CDR1 MDHEN, CDR2 SYDVKM. The CDR3 length is 15 residues. V lost 8 bases and J lost 3; bases outside the gene matches: 9. The full variable domain, completed using reference TRBV28 and TRBJ2-7, is DVKVTQSSRYLVKRTGEKVFLECVQDMDHENMFWYRQDPGLGLRLIYFSYDVKMKEKGDIPEGYSVSREKKERFSLILESASTNQTSMYLCASWAGTGGSYEQYFGPGTRLTVT.